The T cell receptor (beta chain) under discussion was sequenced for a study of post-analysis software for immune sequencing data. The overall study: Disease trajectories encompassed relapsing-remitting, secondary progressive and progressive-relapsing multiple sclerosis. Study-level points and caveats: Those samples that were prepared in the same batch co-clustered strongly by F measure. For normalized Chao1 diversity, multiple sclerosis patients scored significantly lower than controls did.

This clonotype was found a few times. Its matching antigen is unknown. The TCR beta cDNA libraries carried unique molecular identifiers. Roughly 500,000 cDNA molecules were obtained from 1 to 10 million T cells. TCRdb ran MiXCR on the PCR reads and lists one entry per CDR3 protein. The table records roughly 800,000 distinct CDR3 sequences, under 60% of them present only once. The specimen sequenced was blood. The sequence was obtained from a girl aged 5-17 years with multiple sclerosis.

The CDR3 sequence: CSANRVRGSYNEQYF. In nucleotides, the CDR3 is TGCAGTGCCAACAGGGTGAGGGGCTCCTACAATGAGCAGTACTTC. V is TRBV20-1 and J is TRBJ2-1, with a tentative D call TRBD1 (6 bases). The end of the DNA is better explained by TRBJ2-7, so the J call may be wrong. The CDR3 consists of 15 residues. The germline CDR1 and CDR2 sequences are DFQATT and SNEGSKA (reference sequence).